These 26 T cell receptor beta chains were sequenced from one sample in a study of shared clonotypes between healthy human individuals. The assay was immunoSEQ multiplex PCR, and TCRdb's table has in-frame clones only and misses some. The sample records 2 million to 2.5 million clones, approximately 96% being singletons. Source material: naive CD4+ T cells sorted from blood. Subset denoted: CD45RA+ positively selected. The source is a man between 18 and 35 years old in good health.

This chain connects TRBV7-9 to TRBJ1-3; D not resolved. The CDR3 is made up of 17 amino acids. From germline, CDR1 is SEHNR and CDR2 FQNEAQ (reference sequence). V was pared by 3 bases and J by 1 base, with 16 bases between. CDR3 nucleotide sequence: TGTGCCAGCAGCTTGGCCGGAGGGAGGACGTCTGGAAACACCATATATTTT. This encodes CASSLAGGRTSGNTIYF.

The chain couples TRBV7-3 to TRBJ2-3, with TRBD2 matching 7 bases. V lost 4 bases to trimming and J lost 2 bases; unmatched junction nucleotides: 6. Per the germline V gene, CDR1 is SGHTA and CDR2 is FQGTGA. The CDR3 has 15 amino acids. DNA of the CDR3: TGTGCCAGCAGCTCAAGGACTAGATCCACAGATACGCAGTATTTT. It translates to CASSSRTRSTDTQYF.

The chain combines TRBV10-1 with TRBJ1-1; D gene ambiguous. Germline CDR1 is WNHNN and CDR2 is SYGVQD (reference sequence). Trimming removed 0 bases at V and 5 bases at J, with 10 bases between. The CDR3 length is 14 residues. The CDR3 bases are TGCGCCAGCAGTGAGTCGAGAGTTGGGACTGAAGCTTTCTTT. Translated, it gives CASSESRVGTEAFF.

The chain uses TRBV5-1 and TRBJ1-3; maybe TRBD1 (5 bases). V dropped 1 base and J dropped 0 bases, with 8 bases sitting between them. From germline, CDR1 is SGHRS and CDR2 YFSETQ. This CDR3 spans 15 amino acids. CDR3 sequence (DNA): TGCGCCAGCAGCTTGCAGGGCGGCTCTGGAAACACCATATATTTT. Its protein product is CASSLQGGSGNTIYF.

The chain is built from TRBV6-5 and TRBJ2-7, with TRBD2 as a possible D gene (5 bases). V was trimmed by 0 bases and J by 0 bases, leaving 12 bases between them. The CDR3 runs to 16 residues. Germline V gives CDR1 MNHEY, CDR2 SVGAGI. This chain's CDR3 is CASSYSAGGISYEQYF. The CDR3 DNA reads TGTGCCAGCAGTTACTCCGCAGGAGGCATCTCCTACGAGCAGTACTTC.

The sample holds one count of this clone. The gene calls are TRBV4-1 and TRBJ2-1; 10 bases are a match to TRBD2. Germline CDR1 and CDR2: MGHRA and YSYEKL. The CDR3 contains 17 residues. The ends lost 0 bases at V and 4 bases at J; junction bases unmatched: 6. The CDR3 reads CASSQEASGRLYNEQFF. CDR3 bases: TGCGCCAGCAGCCAAGAGGCTAGCGGGAGATTATACAATGAGCAGTTCTTC.

This clone was observed once. The V gene is TRBV5-5, the J gene TRBJ1-4; D gene ambiguous. This CDR3 spans 14 amino acids. The germline V gene encodes CDR1 SGHKS and CDR2 YYEKEE (reference sequence). The V gene lost 1 base and the J gene lost 4 bases, with 8 bases spanning the gap. The CDR3 DNA follows: TGTGCCAGCAGCTTGTACCAGTTTAATGAAAAACTGTTTTTT. It encodes CASSLYQFNEKLFF.

This clone was counted a single time. Other DNA sequences in the same sample also yield this CDR3. The V gene is TRBV29-1, the J gene TRBJ2-1; no definite D call. V was shortened by 3 bases and J by 4 bases, with 4 bases between the two germline ends. The CDR3 consists of 11 residues. Per germline, CDR1 SQVTM and CDR2 ANQGSEA. DNA for the CDR3: TGCAGCGTTGAGTCTTACAATGAGCAGTTCTTC. Residues: CSVESYNEQFF.

The chain links TRBV7-9 to TRBJ1-4; D is undetermined. The CDR3 covers 17 residues. CDR1 is SEHNR and CDR2 is FQNEAQ in the germline V gene (reference sequence). V was cut by 1 base and J by 8 bases, with 20 bases left in between. The DNA for the CDR3 is TGTGCCAGCAGCTTAGATTCGCAGACCGGCGCAAGGGAAAAACTGTTTTTT. As protein: CASSLDSQTGAREKLFF.

This chain connects TRBV10-1 to TRBJ2-3; 7 nucleotides agree with TRBD2. V shed 0 bases and J 5 bases; nucleotides not matched to a gene: 2. The CDR3 loop spans 14 amino acids. Germline V lookup: CDR1 WNHNN, CDR2 SYGVQD (reference sequence). Here the CDR3 reads CASSESGTIDTQYF. The CDR3 DNA sequence: TGCGCCAGCAGTGAGTCCGGGACTATAGATACGCAGTATTTT.

About this clone: This CDR3 is also generated by other DNA sequences in the sample. The V and J genes are TRBV5-1 and TRBJ2-2; 7 nucleotides agree with TRBD1. V trimming: 4 bases; J trimming: 0 bases; junction bases outside the gene matches: 3. The CDR3 is made up of 15 amino acids. Per germline, CDR1 SGHRS and CDR2 YFSETQ. CDR3 region: CASSVDRANTGELFF. CDR3 nucleotide sequence: TGCGCCAGCAGCGTCGACAGGGCGAACACCGGGGAGCTGTTTTTT.

The chain recombines TRBV7-2 with TRBJ2-5; 15 bases are shared with TRBD2. Germline V CDR1 and CDR2: SGHTA, FQGNSA. The ends lost 3 bases at V and 10 bases at J; junction bases unmatched: 18. The CDR3 runs 19 residues. The CDR3 nucleotides are TGTGCCAGCAGCTTCTTTGAGGGGACTAGCGGGAGGAAGGGTTATGTCCAGTACTTC. Translation: CASSFFEGTSGRKGYVQYF.

The rearrangement links TRBV29-1 to TRBJ1-1, with D maybe TRBD1 (5 bases). The CDR3 length is 13 residues. CDR1 SQVTM and CDR2 ANQGSEA come from the germline V gene. V was cut by 7 bases and J by 8 bases, with 20 bases left in between. The CDR3 loop reads CSAAEPGGGEAFF. The CDR3 region has the DNA TGCAGCGCCGCCGAGCCCGGCGGGGGGGAAGCTTTCTTT. The full variable domain, in which reference TRBV29-1 and TRBJ1-1 provide the parts outside the CDR3, is SAVISQKPSRDICQRGTSLTIQCQVDSQVTMMFWYRQQPGQSLTLIATANQGSEATYESGFVIDKFPISRPNLTFSTLTVSNMSPEDSSIYLCSAAEPGGGEAFFGQGTRLTVV.

This sequence joins TRBV19 and TRBJ1-2, with 7 positions matching TRBD1. V was pared by 5 bases and J by 7 bases, with 7 bases of the junction left unmatched. Germline CDR1 reads LNHDA; CDR2 reads SQIVND (reference sequence). CDR3 length: 13 amino acids. CDR3 sequence reads: CASSLTRQGGYTF. The CDR3 nucleotides read TGTGCCAGTAGTCTAACGCGACAGGGTGGCTACACCTTC.

Comments on this clone: At the DNA level, this CDR3 is encoded by other sequences in the same sample as well. The chain recombines TRBV30 with TRBJ2-3, with 7 bases lining up with TRBD1. Germline V CDR1 and CDR2: GTSNPN, SVGIG (reference sequence). Losses at the gene ends were 0 bases for V and 6 bases for J; bases not matched to a gene: 0. The CDR3 runs to 12 residues. CDR3 in DNA: TGTGCCTGGAGTGTACAGGGGGATACGCAGTATTTT. Translation: CAWSVQGDTQYF. Full variable domain (remainder filled in from reference TRBV30 and TRBJ2-3): SQTIHQWPATLVQPVGSPLSLECTVEGTSNPNLYWYRQAAGRGLQLLFYSVGIGQISSEVPQNLSASRPQDRQFILSSKKLLLSDSGFYLCAWSVQGDTQYFGPGTRLTVL.

The V call is TRBV9, the J call TRBJ2-6; D may be TRBD2 (5 bases). Trimming stripped 0 bases from V and 1 base from J, with 8 bases between. CDR3 length equals 16 residues. Per germline, CDR1 SGDLS and CDR2 YYNGEE. DNA for the CDR3: TGTGCCAGCAGCGTAGCGTCGGGGTCTGGGGCCAACGTCCTGACTTTC. Translating gives CASSVASGSGANVLTF.

For this clone: Additional DNA sequences in this sample encode the identical CDR3. The chain joins TRBV5-1 to TRBJ2-5, with D possibly TRBD2 on 5 matching bases. The CDR3 covers 15 residues. The germline V and J ends were trimmed by 0 bases and 4 bases, with 13 bases remaining between them. Per the germline V gene, CDR1 is SGHRS and CDR2 is YFSETQ. The CDR3 protein is CASSLALGEGETQYF. CDR3 sequence (DNA): TGCGCCAGCAGCTTGGCTCTCGGAGAGGGAGAGACCCAGTACTTC.

The V call is TRBV19, the J call TRBJ2-3; D might be TRBD1 or TRBD2, each matching 5 bases. V lost 2 bases and J 6 bases, leaving 12 bases between the germline ends. CDR1 is LNHDA, CDR2 SQIVND, per germline (reference sequence). This CDR3 is 14 amino acids long. The CDR3 loop reads CASSIKGPTDTQYF. DNA for the CDR3: TGTGCCAGTAGTATAAAGGGACCAACTGATACGCAGTATTTT.

This chain uses TRBV11-3 with TRBJ2-1, with D perhaps matching TRBD1 (6 bases). V was cut by 6 bases and J by 6 bases, with 9 bases left in between. Looked up from germline, CDR1 is SGHNT and CDR2 is YENEEA. The CDR3 consists of 12 residues. CDR3 in amino acids: CASRDSTNEQFF. The CDR3 bases are TGTGCCAGCAGGGACAGCACCAATGAGCAGTTCTTC. The full variable domain, with the rest looked up from reference TRBV11-3 and TRBJ2-1, is EAGVVQSPRYKIIEKKQPVAFWCNPISGHNTLYWYLQNLGQGPELLIRYENEEAVDDSQLPKDRFSAERLKGVDSTLKIQPAELGDSAVYLCASRDSTNEQFFGPGTRLTVL.

This sequence joins TRBV6-6 and TRBJ2-1, with D unclear. The CDR3 contains 15 residues. V dropped 6 bases and J dropped 0 bases, with 12 bases sitting between them. The germline gives CDR1 MNHNY, CDR2 SVGAGI (reference sequence). In DNA form, the CDR3 reads TGTGCCAGCAGGTATCTGCGAGACTCCTACAATGAGCAGTTCTTC. As protein: CASRYLRDSYNEQFF.

The chain has TRBV6-1 and TRBJ2-7; 11 bases match TRBD2. CDR1 is MNHNS and CDR2 is SASEGT in the germline V gene. J lost 3 bases, V lost 5 bases, and 6 bases had no gene match. The CDR3 has 15 residues. CDR3 sequence: CASSLLAGDLYEQYF. CDR3 coding DNA: TGTGCCAGCAGTCTACTAGCGGGAGACCTCTACGAGCAGTACTTC.

The V call is TRBV2, the J call TRBJ1-5; a weak D match, TRBD1 (5 bases). Trimming took off 6 bases at V and 2 bases at J, with 14 bases between the two ends. Germline CDR1 is SNHLY and CDR2 is FYNNEI. CDR3 length: 15 residues. The CDR3 nucleotides read TGTGCCAGCAGGTTCACAGGTGAGGGCAATCAGCCCCAGCATTTT. Amino acids: CASRFTGEGNQPQHF.

In nucleotides, the CDR3 is TGTGCCAGCAGCTATTTTGGTTCTAGCGAAAACAATGAGCAGTTCTTC. It yields the protein CASSYFGSSENNEQFF. The chain couples TRBV7-2 to TRBJ2-1; TRBD2 might be the D (6 bases). CDR1 SGHTA and CDR2 FQGNSA come from the germline V gene. The CDR3 is 16 amino acids. Trimming pared 4 bases from V and 5 bases from J, leaving 18 bases between.

This clone was observed a handful of times. The rearrangement joins TRBV6-1 to TRBJ1-6, with 10 bases aligning to TRBD1. Germline loops: CDR1 MNHNS, CDR2 SASEGT. The CDR3 is 12 residues long. V gave up 5 bases and J gave up 16 bases; unmatched junction bases: 5. The CDR3: CASSHGTGELHF. The DNA for the CDR3 is TGTGCCAGCAGTCACGGGACAGGGGAACTCCACTTT.

This clone was detected once. The chain is built from TRBV9 and TRBJ1-6; D gene unclear. CDR3 length equals 12 residues. Trimming pared 3 bases from V and 5 bases from J, leaving 3 bases between. Germline assignment: CDR1 SGDLS and CDR2 YYNGEE. The CDR3 spells CASSADNSPLHF. CDR3 bases: TGTGCCAGCAGCGCCGATAATTCACCCCTCCACTTT.

The CDR3 region is CASSSPPNSPLHF. The CDR3, as DNA: TGTGCCAGCAGCTCCCCCCCTAATTCACCCCTCCACTTT. This chain uses TRBV5-4 with TRBJ1-6; no definite D call. Trimming stripped 3 bases from V and 6 bases from J, with 7 bases between. Germline V gene lookup returns CDR1 SGHNT and CDR2 YYREEE (reference sequence). The CDR3 spans 13 residues.